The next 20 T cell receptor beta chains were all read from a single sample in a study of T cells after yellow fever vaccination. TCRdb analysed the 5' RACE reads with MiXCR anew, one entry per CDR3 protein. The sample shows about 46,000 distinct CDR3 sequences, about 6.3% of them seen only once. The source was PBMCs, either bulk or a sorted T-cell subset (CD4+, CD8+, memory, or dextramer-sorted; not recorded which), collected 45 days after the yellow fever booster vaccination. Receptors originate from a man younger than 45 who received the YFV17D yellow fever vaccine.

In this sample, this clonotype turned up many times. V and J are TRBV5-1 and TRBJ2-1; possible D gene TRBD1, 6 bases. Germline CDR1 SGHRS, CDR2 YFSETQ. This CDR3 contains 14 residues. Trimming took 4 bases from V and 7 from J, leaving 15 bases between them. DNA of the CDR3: TGCGCCAGCAGCACCCCCCACAGGGCAAATGAGCAGTTCTTC. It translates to CASSTPHRANEQFF.

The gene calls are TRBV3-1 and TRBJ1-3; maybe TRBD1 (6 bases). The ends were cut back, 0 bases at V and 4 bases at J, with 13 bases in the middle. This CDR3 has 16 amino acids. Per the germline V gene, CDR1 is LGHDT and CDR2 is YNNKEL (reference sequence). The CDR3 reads CASSQDGGLQGNTIYF. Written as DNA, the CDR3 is TGTGCCAGCAGCCAAGACGGGGGGCTACAGGGAAACACCATATATTTT.

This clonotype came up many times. The CDR3 here is CSVEEWPPTGIHRGELFF. The CDR3 nucleotides read TGCAGCGTTGAAGAGTGGCCCCCTACAGGGATACACCGCGGGGAGCTGTTTTTT. V is TRBV29-1 and J is TRBJ2-2, with D possibly being TRBD1 (6 bases). CDR1 and CDR2 (germline): SQVTM, ANQGSEA. This CDR3 spans 18 amino acids. V was trimmed by 0 bases and J by 7 bases, leaving 24 bases between them.

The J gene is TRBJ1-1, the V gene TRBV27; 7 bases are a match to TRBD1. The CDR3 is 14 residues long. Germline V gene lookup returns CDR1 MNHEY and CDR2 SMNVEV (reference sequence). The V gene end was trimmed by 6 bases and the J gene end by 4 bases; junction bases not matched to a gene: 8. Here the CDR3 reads CASSFDRVSTEAFF. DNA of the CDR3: TGTGCCAGCAGCTTCGACAGGGTCTCCACTGAAGCTTTCTTT.

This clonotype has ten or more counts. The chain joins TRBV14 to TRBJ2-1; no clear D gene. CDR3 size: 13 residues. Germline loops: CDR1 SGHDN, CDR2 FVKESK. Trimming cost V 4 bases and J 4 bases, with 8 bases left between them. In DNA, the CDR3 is TGTGCCAGCAGCCTTGGAAATTACAATGAGCAGTTCTTC. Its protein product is CASSLGNYNEQFF.

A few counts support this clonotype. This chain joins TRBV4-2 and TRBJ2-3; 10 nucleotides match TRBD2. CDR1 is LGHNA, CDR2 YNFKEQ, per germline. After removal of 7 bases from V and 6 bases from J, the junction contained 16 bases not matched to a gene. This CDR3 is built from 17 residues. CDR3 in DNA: TGTGCCAGCAACCCCTCAGCGGGAGGGGGAGACGCGGATACGCAGTATTTT. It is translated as CASNPSAGGGDADTQYF.

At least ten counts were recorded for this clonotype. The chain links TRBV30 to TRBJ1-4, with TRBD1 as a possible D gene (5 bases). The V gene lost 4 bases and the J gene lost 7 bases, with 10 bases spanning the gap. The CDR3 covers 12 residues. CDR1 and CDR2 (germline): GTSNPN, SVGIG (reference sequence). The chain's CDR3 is CAWKGSFEKLFF. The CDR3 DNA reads TGTGCCTGGAAGGGGTCGTTTGAAAAACTGTTTTTT.

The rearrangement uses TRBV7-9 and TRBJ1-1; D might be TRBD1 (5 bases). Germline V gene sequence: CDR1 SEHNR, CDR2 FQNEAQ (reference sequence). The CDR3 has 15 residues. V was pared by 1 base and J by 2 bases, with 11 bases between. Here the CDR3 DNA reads TGTGCCAGCAGCTTAGGTCAGGGCGGAAACACTGAAGCTTTCTTT. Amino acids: CASSLGQGGNTEAFF.

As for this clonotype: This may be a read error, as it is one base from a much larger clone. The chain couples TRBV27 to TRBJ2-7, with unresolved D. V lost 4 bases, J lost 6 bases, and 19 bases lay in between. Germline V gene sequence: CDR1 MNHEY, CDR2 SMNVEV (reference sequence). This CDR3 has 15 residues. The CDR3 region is CASSSRPHQRSEQYF. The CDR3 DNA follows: TGTGCCAGCAGTTCAAGGCCGCACCAGAGGTCCGAGCAGTACTTC.

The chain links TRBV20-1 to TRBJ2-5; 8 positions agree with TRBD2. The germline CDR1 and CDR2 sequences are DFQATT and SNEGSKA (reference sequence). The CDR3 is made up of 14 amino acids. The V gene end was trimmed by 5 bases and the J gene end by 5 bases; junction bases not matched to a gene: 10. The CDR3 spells CSAGAGAALETQYF. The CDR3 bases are TGCAGTGCTGGAGCGGGAGCTGCGTTGGAGACCCAGTACTTC.

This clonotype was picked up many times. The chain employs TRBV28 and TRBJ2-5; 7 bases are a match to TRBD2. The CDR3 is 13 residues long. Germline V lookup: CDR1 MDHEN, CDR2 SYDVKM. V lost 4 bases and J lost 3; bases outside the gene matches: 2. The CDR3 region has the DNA TGTGCCAGCAGTTCTAGCGGCAAAGAGACCCAGTACTTC. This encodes CASSSSGKETQYF.

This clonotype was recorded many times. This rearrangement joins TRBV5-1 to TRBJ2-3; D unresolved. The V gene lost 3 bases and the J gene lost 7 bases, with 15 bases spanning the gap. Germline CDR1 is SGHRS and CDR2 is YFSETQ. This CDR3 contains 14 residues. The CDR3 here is CASSYPPPENTQYF. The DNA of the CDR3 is TGCGCCAGCAGCTACCCACCTCCTGAGAATACGCAGTATTTT.

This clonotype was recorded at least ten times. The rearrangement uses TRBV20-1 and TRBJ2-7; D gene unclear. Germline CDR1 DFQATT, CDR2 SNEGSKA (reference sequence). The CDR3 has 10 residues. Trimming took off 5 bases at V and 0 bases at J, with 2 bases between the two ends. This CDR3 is CSAYSYEQYF. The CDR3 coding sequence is TGCAGTGCTTACTCCTACGAGCAGTACTTC.

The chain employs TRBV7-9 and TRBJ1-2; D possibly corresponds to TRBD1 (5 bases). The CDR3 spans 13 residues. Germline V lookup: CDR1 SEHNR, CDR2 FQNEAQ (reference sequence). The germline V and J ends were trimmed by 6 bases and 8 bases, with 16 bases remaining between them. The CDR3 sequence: CASRFARGGGYTF. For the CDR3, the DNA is TGTGCCAGCAGATTCGCGCGCGGGGGGGGCTACACCTTC.

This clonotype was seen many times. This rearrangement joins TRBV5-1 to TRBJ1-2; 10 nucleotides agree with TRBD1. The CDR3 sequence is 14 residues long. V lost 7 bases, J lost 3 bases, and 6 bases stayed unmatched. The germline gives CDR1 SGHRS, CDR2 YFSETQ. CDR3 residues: CASQMTGGDYGYTF. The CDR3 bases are TGCGCCAGCCAAATGACAGGGGGCGACTATGGCTACACCTTC.

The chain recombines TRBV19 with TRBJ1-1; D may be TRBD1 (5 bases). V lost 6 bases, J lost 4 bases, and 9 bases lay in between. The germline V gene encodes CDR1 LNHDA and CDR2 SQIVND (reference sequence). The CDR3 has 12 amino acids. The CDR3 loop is CASRDQGTEAFF. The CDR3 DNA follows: TGTGCCAGTAGGGACCAGGGCACTGAAGCTTTCTTT.

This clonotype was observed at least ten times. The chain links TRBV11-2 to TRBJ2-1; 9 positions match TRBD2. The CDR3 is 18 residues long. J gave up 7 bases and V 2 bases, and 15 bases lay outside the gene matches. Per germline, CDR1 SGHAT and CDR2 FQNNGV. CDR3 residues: CASSLKGQGTSTSNEQFF. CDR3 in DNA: TGTGCCAGCAGCTTAAAAGGACAAGGGACTAGCACCAGTAATGAGCAGTTCTTC.

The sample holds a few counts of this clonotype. CDR3 nucleotide sequence: TGTGCCAGCAGTCTCACATCCAACTCGGGTGGCTACACCTTC. Its protein is CASSLTSNSGGYTF. J is TRBJ1-2 and V is TRBV27; D unresolved. This CDR3 has 14 residues. With 5 bases removed from V and 7 bases from J, the gap between germline ends came to 17 bases. From germline, CDR1 is MNHEY and CDR2 SMNVEV (reference sequence).

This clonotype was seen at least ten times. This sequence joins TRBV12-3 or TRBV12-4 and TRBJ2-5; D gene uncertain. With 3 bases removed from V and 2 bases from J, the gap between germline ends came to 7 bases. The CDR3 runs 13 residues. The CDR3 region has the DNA TGTGCCAGCAGTTTCTCCGAGCAAGAGACCCAGTACTTC. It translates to CASSFSEQETQYF.

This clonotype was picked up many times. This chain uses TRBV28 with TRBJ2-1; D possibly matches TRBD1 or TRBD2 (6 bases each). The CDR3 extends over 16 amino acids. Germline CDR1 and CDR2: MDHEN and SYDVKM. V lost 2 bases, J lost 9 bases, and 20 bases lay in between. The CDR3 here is CASSLVGVDGGREQFF. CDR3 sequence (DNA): TGTGCCAGCAGTTTAGTAGGGGTAGACGGGGGCCGTGAGCAGTTCTTC.